Below, 27 T cell receptor beta chains from the same sample are listed, as sequenced in a study of T cell responses to AZD1222 COVID-19 vaccine. Clones were sequenced by immunoSEQ multiplex PCR, and TCRdb holds only the in-frame ones, with some missing. Among 80,000 or so clones listed, 87% were seen once. This specimen consisted of peripheral blood, obtained on day 0 of AZD1222 vaccination. The receptors were gathered from an adult in good health.

The chain couples TRBV3-1 (or the pseudogene TRBV3-2) to TRBJ2-3; D might be TRBD1 or TRBD2, each matching 5 bases. The V gene lost 5 bases and the J gene lost 5 bases, with 17 bases spanning the gap. The CDR3 length is 15 residues. Germline CDR1 LGHDT, CDR2 YNNKEL (reference sequence). CDR3 in amino acids: CASSYRDLKQDTQYF. The CDR3 region has the DNA TGTGCCAGCAGCTACCGGGACCTGAAGCAAGATACGCAGTATTTT.

The V gene is TRBV7-9, the J gene TRBJ1-5; the match to TRBD1 covers 7 bases. The CDR3 contains 13 residues. V was clipped by 5 bases and J by 5 bases; unmatched bases: 3. Germline CDR1 and CDR2: SEHNR and FQNEAQ (reference sequence). CDR3 loop: CASSITGDQPQHF. Written as DNA, the CDR3 is TGTGCCAGCAGCATCACAGGGGATCAGCCCCAGCATTTT.

V and J are TRBV7-2 and TRBJ2-1, with 9 nucleotides matching TRBD2. From germline, CDR1 is SGHTA and CDR2 FQGNSA. The CDR3 has 15 amino acids. The J segment lost 2 bases and the V segment lost 6 bases, leaving 5 bases of the junction unmatched. CDR3 nucleotide sequence: TGTGCCAGCAGTATGGCGGGAGGGCCCTACAATGAGCAGTTCTTC. Translated, it gives CASSMAGGPYNEQFF.

The rearrangement links TRBV28 to TRBJ1-2, with D tentatively TRBD1 (6 bases). V dropped 4 bases and J dropped 7 bases, with 10 bases sitting between them. CDR1 and CDR2 from the germline V gene are MDHEN and SYDVKM. The CDR3 runs 12 residues. CDR3 protein: CASSSGGLGYTF. As DNA, the CDR3 is TGTGCCAGCAGTTCCGGGGGCCTTGGCTACACCTTC.

The chain employs TRBV7-2 and TRBJ1-5; 8 nucleotides match TRBD1. V dropped 0 bases and J dropped 6; count of bases not matched to a gene: 4. From germline, CDR1 is SGHTA and CDR2 FQGNSA. CDR3 length: 15 residues. CDR3 nucleotide sequence: TGTGCCAGCAGCTTAGCTCAGGGGGCATTTCAGCCCCAGCATTTT. It specifies CASSLAQGAFQPQHF.

The rearrangement joins TRBV27 to TRBJ1-2; no clear D gene. Trimming stripped 6 bases from V and 7 bases from J, with 9 bases between. Germline lookup yields CDR1 MNHEY and CDR2 SMNVEV (reference sequence). CDR3 length equals 11 residues. The CDR3 DNA sequence: TGTGCCAGCAGCCACCTAACTGGCTACACCTTC. Protein sequence: CASSHLTGYTF.

The chain has TRBV27 and TRBJ2-7; TRBD2 might be the D (5 bases). Germline V gene data show CDR1 as MNHEY and CDR2 as SMNVEV (reference sequence). Trimming removed 3 bases at V and 3 bases at J, with 15 bases between. The CDR3 is made up of 15 amino acids. DNA for the CDR3: TGTGCCAGCAGTTTGAACTCCCTAGGACTCTACGAGCAGTACTTC. The encoded protein is CASSLNSLGLYEQYF.

V usage is TRBV2 and J usage is TRBJ2-3; D call uncertain. Trimming shortened V by 8 bases and J by 0 bases, and 9 bases separated the two germline ends. The CDR3 contains 13 residues. The V gene's germline CDR1 is SNHLY and CDR2 FYNNEI. The CDR3 is CASSGSSTDTQYF. The CDR3, as DNA: TGTGCCAGCTCGGGCTCCAGCACAGATACGCAGTATTTT.

The V gene is TRBV3-1 (or the pseudogene TRBV3-2), the J gene TRBJ2-5; D call uncertain. CDR1 is LGHDT and CDR2 is YNNKEL in the germline V gene (reference sequence). The CDR3 contains 12 residues. V lost 4 bases and J 5 bases, leaving 8 bases between the germline ends. The CDR3 region has the DNA TGTGCCAGCAGCCGTCGTGATGAGACCCAGTACTTC. Translated: CASSRRDETQYF.

This chain connects TRBV19 to TRBJ1-1, with unresolved D. The CDR3 totals 14 residues. Trimming removed 3 bases from V and 3 bases from J, with 11 bases in between. Germline CDR1 LNHDA, CDR2 SQIVND (reference sequence). The CDR3 spells CASSIAPVHTEAFF. The CDR3 bases are TGTGCCAGTAGTATTGCCCCGGTGCACACTGAAGCTTTCTTT.

V usage is TRBV7-9 and J usage is TRBJ2-1, with 8 bases lining up with TRBD2. The CDR3 totals 12 residues. V trimming: 5 bases; J trimming: 9 bases; junction bases outside the gene matches: 3. Germline V gene sequence: CDR1 SEHNR, CDR2 FQNEAQ (reference sequence). The CDR3: CASSRSGTEQFF. The CDR3 nucleotides read TGTGCCAGCAGCCGTAGCGGGACTGAGCAGTTCTTC.

The V and J genes are TRBV9 and TRBJ1-3, with 7 nucleotides matching TRBD1. There are 15 residues in the CDR3. CDR1 and CDR2 from the germline V gene are SGDLS and YYNGEE. V shed 0 bases, J shed 2 bases, and the junction held 2 bases outside the gene matches. The CDR3 region has the DNA TGTGCCAGCAGCGTAGCTACAGGGGCTGGAAACACCATATATTTT. Amino acid sequence: CASSVATGAGNTIYF.

This clone was counted a few times. The chain combines TRBV7-2 with TRBJ1-3; D is possibly TRBD1 (5 bases). Looked up from germline, CDR1 is SGHTA and CDR2 is FQGNSA. V gave up 1 base and J gave up 2 bases, with 12 bases separating them. The CDR3 totals 16 residues. CDR3 sequence: CASSLVRASPGNTIYF. For the CDR3, the DNA is TGTGCCAGCAGCTTAGTCAGGGCCTCCCCTGGAAACACCATATATTTT.

The J gene is TRBJ1-1, the V gene TRBV6-5; D remains unclear. The CDR3 totals 13 residues. Per the germline V gene, CDR1 is MNHEY and CDR2 is SVGAGI. Trimming stripped 4 bases from V and 5 bases from J, with 11 bases between. This CDR3 is CASSFQKVTEAFF. DNA for the CDR3: TGTGCCAGCAGTTTCCAGAAGGTGACTGAAGCTTTCTTT.

This chain joins TRBV19 and TRBJ2-5; 11 bases match TRBD2. This CDR3 is built from 16 residues. Trimming removed 3 bases from V and 0 bases from J; junction bases left unmatched: 3. Germline V CDR1 and CDR2: LNHDA, SQIVND (reference sequence). The CDR3, as DNA: TGTGCCAGTAGTATCGGACTAGCGGGCCACCAAGAGACCCAGTACTTC. Translated, it gives CASSIGLAGHQETQYF.

The chain has TRBV6-5 and TRBJ2-2; 8 bases match TRBD1. After removal of 4 bases from V and 2 bases from J, the junction contained 6 bases not matched to a gene. The CDR3 spans 16 residues. The germline V gene has CDR1 MNHEY and CDR2 SVGAGI. The CDR3 nucleotides are TGTGCCAGCAGTTTCTCAGGGGGCTCTAACACCGGGGAGCTGTTTTTT. Its translation is CASSFSGGSNTGELFF.

The chain employs TRBV6-1 and TRBJ1-4; perhaps TRBD1 as D (5 bases). Germline CDR1 MNHNS, CDR2 SASEGT. V lost 0 bases and J lost 8, with 10 bases in between. This CDR3 spans 14 amino acids. CDR3 nucleotides: TGTGCCAGCAGTGAAGCGCTTGGGACCGAAAAACTGTTTTTT. Translation: CASSEALGTEKLFF.

V and J are TRBV9 and TRBJ2-3; 15 bases agree with TRBD2. Losses at the gene ends were 4 bases for V and 8 bases for J; bases not matched to a gene: 8. CDR1 and CDR2 from the germline V gene are SGDLS and YYNGEE. The CDR3 spans 16 residues. The CDR3 DNA reads as TGTGCCAGCAGCATTGGGACTAGCGGGGGGCAGGGTACGCAGTATTTT. Translating gives CASSIGTSGGQGTQYF.

V is TRBV6-5 and J is TRBJ2-5; 8 positions match TRBD1. Germline V CDR1 and CDR2: MNHEY, SVGAGI. The V segment lost 5 bases and the J segment 2 bases; nucleotides outside the gene matches: 7. This CDR3 spans 15 amino acids. CDR3: CASSKRTGSQETQYF. CDR3 nucleotide sequence: TGTGCCAGCAGTAAGCGGACAGGGTCTCAAGAGACCCAGTACTTC.

The V call is TRBV10-3, the J call TRBJ2-7; no reliable D call. The V gene lost 0 bases and the J gene lost 2 bases, with 11 bases spanning the gap. Germline CDR1 reads ENHRY; CDR2 reads SYGVKD. The CDR3 sequence is 15 residues long. CDR3 DNA sequence: TGTGCCATCAGTGAGTCAGGCAGTTTACCCTACGAGCAGTACTTC. Translating gives CAISESGSLPYEQYF.

J is TRBJ2-5 and V is TRBV10-1; the match to TRBD2 covers 7 bases. The ends lost 1 base at V and 2 bases at J; junction bases unmatched: 10. The CDR3 is 17 amino acids. Germline-derived CDR1 and CDR2 are WNHNN and SYGVQD (reference sequence). CDR3 bases: TGCGCCAGCAGTGAGTGGGGGAGGGTTTGGGGACAAGAGACCCAGTACTTC. Its protein is CASSEWGRVWGQETQYF.

The genes are TRBV19 and TRBJ1-2; 7 bases are shared with TRBD1. CDR3 size: 15 residues. Germline trimming cut 5 bases from V and 4 bases from J; bases unmatched to any gene: 10. The germline V gene has CDR1 LNHDA and CDR2 SQIVND (reference sequence). The CDR3 nucleotides read TGTGCCAGTAGTGCACAGGGGCGACCCTTCTATGGCTACACCTTC. It encodes CASSAQGRPFYGYTF.

The genes are TRBV27 and TRBJ2-7, with D perhaps matching TRBD2 (6 bases). Germline loops: CDR1 MNHEY, CDR2 SMNVEV (reference sequence). The V end was cut by 2 bases, the J end by 0 bases, with 8 bases between. CDR3 length equals 14 residues. The DNA of the CDR3 is TGTGCCAGCAGTTTAGCGGGAAGCTCCTACGAGCAGTACTTC. Protein: CASSLAGSSYEQYF.

In DNA form, the CDR3 reads TGTGCCAGTAGGCCCCATGTCCGGACAACGAACACTGAAGCTTTCTTT. Its translation is CASRPHVRTTNTEAFF. V gene TRBV19 combines with J gene TRBJ1-1; D possibly corresponds to TRBD1 (5 bases). The CDR3 has 16 residues. V was pared by 6 bases and J by 1 base, with 18 bases between. The germline V gene has CDR1 LNHDA and CDR2 SQIVND (reference sequence).

The chain uses TRBV7-6 and TRBJ2-1; 16 bases match TRBD2. Trimming took 2 bases from V and 4 from J; bases not matched to a gene: 14. Germline V CDR1 and CDR2: SGHVS, FNYEAQ. This CDR3 spans 21 amino acids. The CDR3 region is CASSLLSAGTSGRAIYNEQFF. In DNA, the CDR3 is TGTGCCAGCAGCTTACTAAGCGCCGGGACTAGCGGGAGGGCCATATACAATGAGCAGTTCTTC.

This clone came up a few times. Within the sample, other DNA sequences also encode this same CDR3. V gene TRBV7-9 combines with J gene TRBJ2-7, with D hard to call. CDR1 SEHNR and CDR2 FQNEAQ come from the germline V gene (reference sequence). The CDR3 has 13 residues. The ends were cut back, 1 base at V and 2 bases at J, with 6 bases in the middle. The CDR3 protein is CASSLVPTYEQYF. The CDR3, as DNA: TGTGCCAGCAGCTTAGTACCCACCTACGAGCAGTACTTC. The variable domain in full, with the rest retrieved from reference TRBV7-9 and TRBJ2-7, is DTGVSQNPRHKITKRGQNVTFRCDPISEHNRLYWYRQTLGQGPEFLTYFQNEAQLEKSRLLSDRFSAERPKGSFSTLEIQRTEQGDSAMYLCASSLVPTYEQYFGPGTRLTVT.

The chain carries TRBV13 and TRBJ2-3, with 10 bases that match TRBD2. The germline V gene encodes CDR1 PRHDT and CDR2 FYEKMQ (reference sequence). The CDR3 length is 18 residues. V gave up 7 bases and J gave up 3 bases; unmatched junction bases: 16. In DNA, the CDR3 is TGTGCCAGCATCATAAGCCCTCAAGCGGGAGGGCGTACAGATACGCAGTATTTT. This translates into CASIISPQAGGRTDTQYF.